Listed here is a single TCR beta chain. In this sample, this clone turned up once. What this receptor recognizes is not known. One base away there is no much larger clone; base qualities are not given. Whole blood was collected in K2EDTA tubes by collaborating institutions according to the institutions' own protocols. For TCRbeta analysis, collaborators shipped samples as frozen whole blood, isolated PBMCs, or DNA extracted from either of those sample types. The data derive from a study of blood T cell repertoires in COVID-19 (dated by TCRdb to 2019 to 2021). Regarding the study in general: Samples from collaborators originated in the United States, Italy and Spain and spanned both the acute and convalescent phases of COVID-19. A de-identified subject ID, COVID-19 status, age in years and sex were almost always included in the sample metadata. The prospective study material was composed of cDNA or gDNA derived from T cells, B-cell-depleted T cells, or PBMCs. Where available, HLA class I and class II types were obtained from metadata supplied by the sample provider rather than from assay-based typing. The repertoires were made available in a free public database intended to serve as a resource for research on the immune response to SARS-CoV-2. Samples were obtained from the ongoing ImmuneRACE study (first 160 participants) and from over 1,000 subjects provided by 6 global collaborators. The dataset comprised deeply sampled blood TCRbeta repertoires from subjects exposed to, actively infected with, or recovered from COVID-19.

CDR1 and CDR2 are read off the germline V gene as SGHRS and YFSETQ. The V and J ends are trimmed by 4 bases and 4 bases, leaving 6 bases between them. The cysteine opens and the phenylalanine closes a CDR3 of 11 amino acids. Only the CDR3 part of the read is kept: 33 bases, read in frame from the first base. TCRbeta CDR3 regions were amplified from genomic DNA by means of the immunoSEQ Assay, a bias-controlled multiplex PCR. For the original study's pipeline: Nucleated cell counts per sample were estimated from amplification of reference gene primers within the assay. Sequence reads were collapsed and filtered to measure the absolute abundance of every unique TCRbeta CDR3 rearrangement. For each sample, productive Simpson clonality was calculated as the square root of Simpson's diversity index over productive rearrangements. In its TCRdb copy, this immuneACCESS table keeps in-frame sequences only and misses some clones. Where compared with another copy, unresolved V genes explain less than half of these, and the others have no known cause. V, J and clone size were drawn from that table, and D and trimming were deduced from the DNA. The table for this sample lists roughly 89,000 clones; roughly 80% of them were counted only once. The ten top clones hold around a tenth of the sample.

Beyond this particular receptor, the publication reports: The amount of clinical and demographic metadata varied by source and participant and was provided uncurated.

The chain joins TRBV5-1 to TRBJ2-7; TRBD1 is perhaps the D gene, given 5 matching bases. This TCR was recovered from a woman in her 70s with acute or convalescent COVID-19. Sequenced: peripheral blood. The CDR3: CASSPGYEQYF. The nucleotide sequence is given as TGCGCCAGCAGCCCAGGGTACGAGCAGTACTTC.